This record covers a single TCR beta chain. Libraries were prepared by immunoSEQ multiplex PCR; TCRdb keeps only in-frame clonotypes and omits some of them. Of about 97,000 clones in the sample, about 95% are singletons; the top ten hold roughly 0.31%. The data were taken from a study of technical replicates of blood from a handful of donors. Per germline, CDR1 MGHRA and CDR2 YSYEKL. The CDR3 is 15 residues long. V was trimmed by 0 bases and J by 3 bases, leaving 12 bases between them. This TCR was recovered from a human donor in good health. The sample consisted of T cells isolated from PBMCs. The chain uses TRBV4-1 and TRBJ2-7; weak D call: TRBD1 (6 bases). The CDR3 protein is CASSQEIQGIYEQYF. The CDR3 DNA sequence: TGCGCCAGCAGCCAAGAAATCCAGGGGATCTACGAGCAGTACTTC.